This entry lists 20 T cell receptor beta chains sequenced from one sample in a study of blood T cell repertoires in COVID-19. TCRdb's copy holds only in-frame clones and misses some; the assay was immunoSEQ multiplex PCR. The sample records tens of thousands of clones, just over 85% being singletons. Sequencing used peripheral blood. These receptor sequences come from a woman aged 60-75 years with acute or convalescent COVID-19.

The CDR3 protein is CSVGQEDEKLFF. DNA of the CDR3: TGCAGCGTGGGACAGGAGGATGAAAAACTGTTTTTT. The genes are TRBV29-1 and TRBJ1-4, with 8 nucleotides matching TRBD1. V lost 6 bases and J lost 6; bases outside the gene matches: 3. This CDR3 contains 12 residues. Germline assignment: CDR1 SQVTM and CDR2 ANQGSEA.

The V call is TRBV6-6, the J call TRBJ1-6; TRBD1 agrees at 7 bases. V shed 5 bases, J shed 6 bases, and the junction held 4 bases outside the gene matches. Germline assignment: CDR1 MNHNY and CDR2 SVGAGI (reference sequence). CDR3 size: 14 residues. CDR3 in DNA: TGTGCCAGCAGTGGGGGGACAGCTAATTCACCCCTCCACTTT. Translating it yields CASSGGTANSPLHF.

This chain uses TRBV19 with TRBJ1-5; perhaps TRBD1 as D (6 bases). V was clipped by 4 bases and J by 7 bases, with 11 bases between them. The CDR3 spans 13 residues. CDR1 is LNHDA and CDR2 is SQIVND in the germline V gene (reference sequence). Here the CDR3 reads CASSTSQGQPQHF. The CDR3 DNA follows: TGTGCCAGTAGTACCTCACAGGGACAGCCCCAGCATTTT.

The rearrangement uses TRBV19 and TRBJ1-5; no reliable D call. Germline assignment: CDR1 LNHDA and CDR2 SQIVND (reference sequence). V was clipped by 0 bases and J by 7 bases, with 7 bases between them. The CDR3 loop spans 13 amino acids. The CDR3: CASSIDTLQPQHF. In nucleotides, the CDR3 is TGTGCCAGTAGTATAGATACATTACAGCCCCAGCATTTT. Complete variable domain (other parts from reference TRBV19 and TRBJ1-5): DGGITQSPKYLFRKEGQNVTLSCEQNLNHDAMYWYRQDPGQGLRLIYYSQIVNDFQKGDIAEGYSVSREKKESFPLTVTSAQKNPTAFYLCASSIDTLQPQHFGDGTRLSIL.

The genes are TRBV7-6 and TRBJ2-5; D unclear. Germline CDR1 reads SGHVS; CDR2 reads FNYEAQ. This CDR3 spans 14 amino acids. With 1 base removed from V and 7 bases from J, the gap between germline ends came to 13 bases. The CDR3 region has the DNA TGTGCCAGCAGCTTAGTATCCGCTGCAGGGACCCAGTACTTC. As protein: CASSLVSAAGTQYF.

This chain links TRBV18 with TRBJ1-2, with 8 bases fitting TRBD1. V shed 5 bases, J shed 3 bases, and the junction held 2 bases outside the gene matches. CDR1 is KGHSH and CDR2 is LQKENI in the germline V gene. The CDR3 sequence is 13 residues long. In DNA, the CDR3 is TGTGCCAGCTCAAAGGGACAGGACTATGGCTACACCTTC. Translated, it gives CASSKGQDYGYTF.

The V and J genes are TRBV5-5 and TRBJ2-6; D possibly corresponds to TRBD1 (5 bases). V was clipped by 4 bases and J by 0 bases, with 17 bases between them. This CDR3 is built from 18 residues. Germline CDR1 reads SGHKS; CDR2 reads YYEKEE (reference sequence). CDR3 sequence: CASSTTRVLSSGANVLTF. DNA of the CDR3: TGTGCCAGCAGCACCACCAGGGTATTGAGCTCTGGGGCCAACGTCCTGACTTTC.

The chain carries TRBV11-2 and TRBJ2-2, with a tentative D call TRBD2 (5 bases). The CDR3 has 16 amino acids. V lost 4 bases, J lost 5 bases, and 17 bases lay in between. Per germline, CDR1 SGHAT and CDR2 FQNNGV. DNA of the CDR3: TGTGCCAGCAGCTATGGAGGCAGCTTGGGGACCGGGGAGCTGTTTTTT. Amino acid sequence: CASSYGGSLGTGELFF.

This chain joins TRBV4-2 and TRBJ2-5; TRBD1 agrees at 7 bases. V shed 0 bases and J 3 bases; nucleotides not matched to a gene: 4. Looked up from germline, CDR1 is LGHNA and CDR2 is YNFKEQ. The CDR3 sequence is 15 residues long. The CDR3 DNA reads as TGTGCCAGCAGCCAAGACGGGACAGCCAAAGAGACCCAGTACTTC. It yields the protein CASSQDGTAKETQYF.

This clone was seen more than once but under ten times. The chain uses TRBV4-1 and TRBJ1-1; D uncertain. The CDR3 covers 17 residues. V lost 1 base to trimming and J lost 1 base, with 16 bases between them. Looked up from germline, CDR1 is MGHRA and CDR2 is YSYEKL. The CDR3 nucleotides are TGCGCCAGCAGCCAAGCACTAAGGCGGAGGGAGAACACTGAAGCTTTCTTT. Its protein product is CASSQALRRRENTEAFF.

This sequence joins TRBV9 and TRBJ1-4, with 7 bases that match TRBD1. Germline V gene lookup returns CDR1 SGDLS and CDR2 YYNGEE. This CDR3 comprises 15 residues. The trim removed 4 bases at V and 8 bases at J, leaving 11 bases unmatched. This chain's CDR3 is CASSSRTGSREKLFF. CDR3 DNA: TGTGCCAGCAGCTCCCGGACAGGTTCGAGGGAAAAACTGTTTTTT.

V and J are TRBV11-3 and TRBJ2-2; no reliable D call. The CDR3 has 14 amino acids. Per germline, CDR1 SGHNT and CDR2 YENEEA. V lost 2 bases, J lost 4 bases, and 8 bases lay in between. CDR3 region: CASSLNQATGELFF. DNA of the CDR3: TGTGCCAGCAGCTTAAATCAGGCCACCGGGGAGCTGTTTTTT. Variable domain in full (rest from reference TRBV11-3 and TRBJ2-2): EAGVVQSPRYKIIEKKQPVAFWCNPISGHNTLYWYLQNLGQGPELLIRYENEEAVDDSQLPKDRFSAERLKGVDSTLKIQPAELGDSAVYLCASSLNQATGELFFGEGSRLTVL.

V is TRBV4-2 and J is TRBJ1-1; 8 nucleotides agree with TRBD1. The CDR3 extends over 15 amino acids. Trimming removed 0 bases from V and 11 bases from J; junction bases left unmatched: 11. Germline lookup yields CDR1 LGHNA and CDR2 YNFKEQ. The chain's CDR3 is CASSQDLGNRGGAFF. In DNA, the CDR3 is TGTGCCAGCAGCCAAGATTTGGGAAACAGGGGGGGGGCTTTCTTT.

The CDR3: CASSRDSLSYEQYF. CDR3 nucleotide sequence: TGTGCCAGCAGCCGTGACAGTCTCTCCTACGAGCAGTACTTC. The J gene is TRBJ2-7, the V gene TRBV5-4; maybe TRBD1 (5 bases). The germline V and J ends were trimmed by 4 bases and 0 bases, with 11 bases remaining between them. The CDR3 contains 14 residues. Germline V gene lookup returns CDR1 SGHNT and CDR2 YYREEE (reference sequence).

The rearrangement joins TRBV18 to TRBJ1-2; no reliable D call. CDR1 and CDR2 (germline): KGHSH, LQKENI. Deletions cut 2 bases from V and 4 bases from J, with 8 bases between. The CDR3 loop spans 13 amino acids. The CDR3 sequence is CASSPGQIYGYTF. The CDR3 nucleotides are TGTGCCAGCTCACCAGGCCAGATCTATGGCTACACCTTC.

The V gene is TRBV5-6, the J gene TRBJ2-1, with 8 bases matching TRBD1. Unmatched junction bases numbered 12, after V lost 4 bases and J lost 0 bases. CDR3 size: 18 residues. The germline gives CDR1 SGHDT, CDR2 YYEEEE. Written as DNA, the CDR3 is TGTGCCAGCAGCCTCGGACAGGGTAGAACTGGCTCCTACAATGAGCAGTTCTTC. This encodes CASSLGQGRTGSYNEQFF. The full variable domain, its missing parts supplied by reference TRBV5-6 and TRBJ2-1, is DAGVTQSPTHLIKTRGQQVTLRCSPKSGHDTVSWYQQALGQGPQFIFQYYEEEERQRGNFPDRFSGHQFPNYSSELNVNALLLGDSALYLCASSLGQGRTGSYNEQFFGPGTRLTVL.

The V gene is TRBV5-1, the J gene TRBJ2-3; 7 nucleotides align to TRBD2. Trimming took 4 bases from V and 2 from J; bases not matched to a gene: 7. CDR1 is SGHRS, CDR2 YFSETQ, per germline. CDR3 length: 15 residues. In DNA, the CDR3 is TGCGCCAGCAGCCGGGACTACCCAAACACAGATACGCAGTATTTT. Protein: CASSRDYPNTDTQYF.

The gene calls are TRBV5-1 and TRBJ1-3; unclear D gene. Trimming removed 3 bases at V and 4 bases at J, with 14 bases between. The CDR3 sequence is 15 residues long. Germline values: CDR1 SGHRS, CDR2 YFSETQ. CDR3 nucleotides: TGCGCCAGCAGCTGGGAGGAGTCTGGAGGAAACACCATATATTTT. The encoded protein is CASSWEESGGNTIYF.

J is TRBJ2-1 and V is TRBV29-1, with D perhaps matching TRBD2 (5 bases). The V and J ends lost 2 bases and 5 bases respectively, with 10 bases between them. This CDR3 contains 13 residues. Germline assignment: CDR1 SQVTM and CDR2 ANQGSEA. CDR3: CSVERAGNNEQFF. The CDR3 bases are TGCAGCGTTGAAAGGGCCGGGAACAATGAGCAGTTCTTC.

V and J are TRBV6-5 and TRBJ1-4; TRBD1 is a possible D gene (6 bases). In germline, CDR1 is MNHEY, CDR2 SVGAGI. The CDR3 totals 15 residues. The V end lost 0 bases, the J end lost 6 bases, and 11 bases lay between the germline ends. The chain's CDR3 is CASSYSTGSHEKLFF. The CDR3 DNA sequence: TGTGCCAGCAGTTACTCGACAGGCTCGCATGAAAAACTGTTTTTT.